The sample holds a few counts of the clone carrying this TCR beta chain. The antigen is undetermined. The record originates from a study of response to subunit inactivated influenza vaccine. TCRdb recomputed calls from the RT-PCR reads with MiXCR, one row per CDR3 protein. This table holds about 700,000 distinct CDR3 sequences, more than 15% found once. The length of the CDR3 is 16 residues. CDR1 is MDHEN and CDR2 is SYDVKM in the germline V gene. V lost 2 bases to trimming and J lost 2 bases; unmatched junction nucleotides: 9. Findings and caveats of the study: The authors suggested that every seasonal influenza vaccination recruits few new T cells.

Sequenced here: PBMCs from blood, sampled 11 to 12 days after vaccination. This TCR came from a man aged 45-65 years who received an inactivated influenza vaccine. The chain recombines TRBV28 with TRBJ2-7; 7 positions match TRBD1. The CDR3 spells CASSLPAKTGTYEQYF. CDR3 nucleotides: TGTGCCAGCAGTTTACCCGCAAAGACAGGGACCTACGAGCAGTACTTC.